These T cell receptor beta chains were read from a single sample in a study of OX40 agonist ivuxolimab in advanced cancers. Using immunoSEQ multiplex PCR, the repertoire was profiled, and TCRdb retains in-frame clones only, with some absent. In the table there are fewer than 25,000 clones, under 85% of which are singletons. Sequencing used CD4+ or CD8+ T cells sorted from blood, obtained in a trial of the OX40 agonist ivuxolimab. The receptors come from an adult with an advanced solid tumor such as melanoma, head and neck, liver or kidney cancer. Each CDR3 is given with its conserved first and last residue. Each record gives: D gene, clone size, J gene, V gene, CDR3 DNA, CDR3 protein. A D gene is named only where the DNA matches it firmly. Only part of the rows carry a size: once, few, many, or a class if the clone is expanded.

NA	NA	TRBJ2-2	TRBV6-1	TGTGCCAGCAGAGGCCAGGGGGCGGGGGCCGGGGAGCTGTTTTTT	CASRGQGAGAGELFF
NA	NA	TRBJ2-2	TRBV9	TGTGCCAGCAGCGTCGGCCCCGGGGAGCTGTTTTTT	CASSVGPGELFF
TRBD1	NA	TRBJ1-2	TRBV2	TGTGCCAGCATCCTGGACAGGGAGAATGGCTACACCTTC	CASILDRENGYTF
NA	medium-sized	TRBJ2-1	TRBV27	TGTGCCAGCAGCCTAGGGACTCAGAATGAGCAGTTCTTC	CASSLGTQNEQFF
NA	NA	TRBJ2-1	TRBV19	TGTGCCAGTAGTATTGGGGCGAATGAGCAGTTCTTC	CASSIGANEQFF
TRBD1	NA	TRBJ1-2	TRBV2	TGTGCCAGCAATTCCGGGACAGGGTCCCCCTCTAACTATGGCTACACCTTC	CASNSGTGSPSNYGYTF
NA	NA	TRBJ1-5	TRBV5-1	TGCGCCAGCAGCTTGTCCTTCCCCAATCAGCCCCAGCATTTT	CASSLSFPNQPQHF
NA	NA	TRBJ2-7	TRBV6-5	TGTGCCAGCAGTTACTCAGGGGGATCCTCCTACGAGCAGTACTTC	CASSYSGGSSYEQYF
NA	NA	TRBJ2-1	TRBV7-2	TGTGCCAGCAGCTTGGAGTCCTACAATGAGCAGTTCTTC	CASSLESYNEQFF
NA	NA	TRBJ2-7	TRBV7-2	TGTGCCAGCAGCCCGGGACCAAACTACGAGCAGTACTTC	CASSPGPNYEQYF
NA	NA	TRBJ1-5	TRBV23-1	TGCGCCAGCAGCCTCCTAGTTTCCCGGTATCCGGTTCAGCCCCAGCATTTT	CASSLLVSRYPVQPQHF
NA	NA	TRBJ1-5	TRBV19	TGTGCCAGTAGTATCTATCTGGGGGGGCAATCTGGCAATCAGCCCCAGCATTTT	CASSIYLGGQSGNQPQHF
TRBD1	NA	TRBJ1-1	TRBV2	TGTGCCAGCGCGACCGGGACAGGGACTGAAGCTTTCTTT	CASATGTGTEAFF
TRBD2	once	TRBJ2-3	TRBV10-2	TGCGCCACTATTAGCGGGGGTCTGGATACGCAGTATTTT	CATISGGLDTQYF
TRBD1	NA	TRBJ2-1	TRBV7-9	TGTGCCAGCAGCTTCCGGGACAGGGGGCTCGATGAGCAGTTCTTC	CASSFRDRGLDEQFF
NA	once	TRBJ1-5	TRBV19	TGTGCCAGTAGTATACGACCTAGCAAAGGGGGCAATCAGCCCCAGCATTTT	CASSIRPSKGGNQPQHF
TRBD1	NA	TRBJ2-1	TRBV5-1	TGCGCCAGCAGCGGGTCTCGACAGGGGGCGCAAAACAATGAGCAGTTCTTC	CASSGSRQGAQNNEQFF
TRBD1	NA	TRBJ1-2	TRBV27	TGTGCCAGCAGTCCCGGGACAGTTTTTGGCTACACCTTC	CASSPGTVFGYTF
TRBD1	NA	TRBJ1-2	TRBV5-6	TGTGCCAGCAGCTCGGGACAGGGTAGCTACACCTTC	CASSSGQGSYTF
TRBD1	NA	TRBJ1-2	TRBV2	TGTGCCAGCACCTCGGGACAGGGATTTGGCTACACCTTC	CASTSGQGFGYTF
NA	NA	TRBJ2-1	TRBV7-9	TGTGCCAGCAGCGGTCCGGGACGGTCCAATGAGCAGTTCTTC	CASSGPGRSNEQFF
NA	NA	TRBJ2-3	TRBV10-1	TGCGCCAGCAGTGATTCAGGAGATACGCAGTATTTT	CASSDSGDTQYF
NA	NA	TRBJ2-7	TRBV7-9	TGTGCCAGCACCACGTCGGGGGTTTTCCACGAGCAGTACTTC	CASTTSGVFHEQYF
TRBD1	once	TRBJ2-1	TRBV4-3	TGCGCCAGCAGCCAGGATCCGGGACAGCTTTATGGTGAGCAGTTCTTC	CASSQDPGQLYGEQFF
NA	NA	TRBJ1-2	TRBV19	TGTGCCAGTAGTATATCACCTCAACTATGGGGTAACTATGGCTACACCTTC	CASSISPQLWGNYGYTF
TRBD1	NA	TRBJ2-7	TRBV13	TGTGCCAGCTCTGGCCGGGACAGGGGCTACGAGCAGTACTTC	CASSGRDRGYEQYF
NA	NA	TRBJ2-5	TRBV18	TGTGCCAGCTCCAGGACAGACAAAGAGACCCAGTACTTC	CASSRTDKETQYF
NA	NA	TRBJ1-5	TRBV2	TGTGCCAGCAGTGTCAAAGGCGGCAATCAGCCCCAGCATTTT	CASSVKGGNQPQHF
TRBD1	NA	TRBJ1-1	TRBV6-5	TGTGCCAGCATAGGGACAGGGAACACTGAAGCTTTCTTT	CASIGTGNTEAFF
NA	few	TRBJ1-1	TRBV11-2	TGTGCCAGCAGGGGGGGGGCGAACACTGAAGCTTTCTTT	CASRGGANTEAFF
TRBD2	once	TRBJ2-7	TRBV5-1	TGCGCCAGCAGCCCTCTACCGACCAGCGGGAGGACCTACGAGCAGTACTTC	CASSPLPTSGRTYEQYF
TRBD1	NA	TRBJ1-2	TRBV11-2	TGTGCCAGCAGCTTAGTTCCGGACAGGGGGACCTCCTATGGCTACACCTTC	CASSLVPDRGTSYGYTF
NA	once	TRBJ1-1	TRBV7-6	TGTGCCAGCAGCTTAGAGGCAGCAGTGAACACTGAAGCTTTCTTT	CASSLEAAVNTEAFF
TRBD2	NA	TRBJ2-1	TRBV7-9	TGTGCCAGCAGCTTACGTCTAGCGGGGGGCCTCTCCTACAATGAGCAGTTCTTC	CASSLRLAGGLSYNEQFF
NA	NA	TRBJ2-7	TRBV5-6	TGTGCCAGCAGCCCCATCAGGGGGGGTCTCTACGAGCAGTACTTC	CASSPIRGGLYEQYF
NA	once	TRBJ2-7	TRBV7-9	TGTGCCAGCAGCTCCCGAAGTACCGGCCACATCTCCTACGAGCAGTACTTC	CASSSRSTGHISYEQYF
NA	NA	TRBJ2-1	TRBV9	TGTGCCAGCACCGTCCGGGCTCTCGGGAGTTACAATGAGCAGTTCTTC	CASTVRALGSYNEQFF
NA	NA	TRBJ2-5	TRBV11-2	TGTGCCAGCAGACTTAGGTTGGGTACGGGGTCGCGGGAGACCCAGTACTTC	CASRLRLGTGSRETQYF
NA	NA	TRBJ2-5	TRBV7-9	TGTGCCAGCAGCCCGCGCGAGGGGCTGAAGACCCAGTACTTC	CASSPREGLKTQYF
NA	NA	TRBJ2-3	TRBV11-2	TGTGCCAGCAGCTTAGGGTTAAGCCGGCTGGAGTATTTT	CASSLGLSRLEYF
NA	NA	TRBJ2-5	TRBV4-3	TGCGCCAGCAGCCAAGACATGGGGACCGGGGAGACCCAGTACTTC	CASSQDMGTGETQYF
NA	NA	TRBJ2-1	TRBV4-1	TGCGCCAGCAGCCAAGCCGGGACAGAGCAGTTCTTC	CASSQAGTEQFF
NA	NA	TRBJ2-2	TRBV11-2	TGTGCCAGCAGCTTAATTTCAGGCAGGGGCACCGGGGAGCTGTTTTTT	CASSLISGRGTGELFF